The clone carrying this TCR beta chain was observed a single time. Its antigen is still unknown. Profiled with immunoSEQ multiplex PCR; TCRdb holds only in-frame clones, not every one. The sample lists roughly 9,100 clones, around 81% occurring once. The data stem from a study of T cell repertoires in ileal Crohn's disease. As for the study in general: Every patient was operated on for stricturing (about 60%) or penetrating (about 39%) complications. Study-wide points: Compared with non-smokers, active smokers at surgery showed more clonal expansions. Compared with CD4 T cells, sorted CD8 cells carried more expanded clones. Endoscopic recurrence occurred in every patient whose clonality exceeded 26.8%.

CDR3 length: 15 residues. Trimming took off 5 bases at V and 0 bases at J, with 13 bases between the two ends. The germline CDR1 and CDR2 sequences are SGHTA and FQGTGA. Sequencing used ileal tissue. This sequence was found in an adult with Crohn's disease. V gene TRBV7-3 combines with J gene TRBJ2-5; D is tentatively TRBD1 or TRBD2 (5 bases each). CDR3 nucleotides: TGTGCCAGCAGCCAGGGACGGCAGTACCAAGAGACCCAGTACTTC. The encoded protein is CASSQGRQYQETQYF.